This T cell receptor beta chain comes out of a study of glioma-infiltrating T cells. Study findings and constraints: Tissue and blood shared very few CDR3 sequences.

TCR alpha and beta CDR3 regions were amplified from RNA using iRepertoire nested multiplex PCR. Via MiXCR, TCRdb re-called the multiplex PCR reads, giving one row per CDR3 protein. The sample carries 16,000 or so distinct CDR3 sequences, over 45% recorded once. CDR3 length: 14 amino acids. V was cut by 5 bases and J by 1 base, with 10 bases left in between. Germline V lookup: CDR1 MNHEY, CDR2 SVGEGT. As concerns this clonotype: Its antigen is as yet unknown.

V usage is TRBV6-2 or TRBV6-3 and J usage is TRBJ2-3, with a tentative D call TRBD2 (5 bases). The receptor comes from a human donor with low-grade glioma or glioblastoma, undergoing nonglioma brain surgery, or in good health (not recorded which). The sequencing input was glioma tissue, nonneoplastic brain tissue, or PBMCs (not recorded which). This CDR3 is CASSHMEGTDTQYF. The CDR3 DNA follows: TGTGCCAGCAGTCATATGGAGGGCACAGATACGCAGTATTTT.